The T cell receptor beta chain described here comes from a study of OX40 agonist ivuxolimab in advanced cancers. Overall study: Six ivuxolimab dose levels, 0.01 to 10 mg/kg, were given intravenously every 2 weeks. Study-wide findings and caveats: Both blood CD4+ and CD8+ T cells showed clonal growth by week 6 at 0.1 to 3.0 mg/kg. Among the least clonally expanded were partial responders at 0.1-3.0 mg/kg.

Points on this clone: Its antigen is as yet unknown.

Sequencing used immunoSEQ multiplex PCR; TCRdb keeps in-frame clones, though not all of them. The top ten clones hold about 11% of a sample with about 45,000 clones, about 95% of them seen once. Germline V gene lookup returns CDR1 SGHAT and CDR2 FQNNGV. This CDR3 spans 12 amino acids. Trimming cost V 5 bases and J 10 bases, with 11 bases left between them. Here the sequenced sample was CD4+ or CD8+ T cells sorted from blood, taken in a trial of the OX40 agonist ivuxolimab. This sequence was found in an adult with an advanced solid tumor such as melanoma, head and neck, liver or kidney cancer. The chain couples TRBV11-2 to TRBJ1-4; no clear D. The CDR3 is CASSLGEGKLFF. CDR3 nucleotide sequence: TGTGCCAGCAGCCTCGGGGAGGGAAAACTGTTTTTT.